Detailed here is one T cell receptor beta chain. This clonotype has a count of ten or more. This clone's antigen is unknown. The sample holds no much larger clone one base away, and base qualities are not on file. Every donor in the study was a healthy Caucasian. The twin cohort consisted of three pairs of female monozygotic twins, all aged about 18 to 29 years. Peripheral blood mononuclear cells were the source from which RNA for the TCR libraries was isolated. The source of the sample is a study of identical twins listed by TCRdb under 2016. Looking at the study overall: To test whether fetal clonotypes persist, the study used deep sequencing on TCR alpha and beta repertoires from monozygotic twins, unrelated adults of various ages, and cord blood. To rule out contamination, the twin experiments were replicated at different times with different library preparation protocols.

The protocol used for the library was 5' RACE. Sequencing used an Illumina HiSeq 2000. Template switching introduced a universal primer binding site; the final cDNA contained a unique molecular identifier, enabling accurate counting of TCR cDNA molecules. Specific primers in the conserved constant-segment region were used to synthesize first-strand cDNA for the TCR alpha and beta chains. To control for contamination, every cDNA library carried two barcodes: a SMART-Mk sample barcode plus Illumina barcodes. TruSeq adapter sequences, together with Illumina sample barcodes, were added in two successive PCR steps. TCR alpha and beta cDNA libraries were sequenced on the Illumina HiSeq platform with custom primers. Processing in the source paper ran as follows. MiGEC was used to process raw reads and extract unique molecular identifiers, and MiXCR was used to find CDR3 positions. For each individual, recombination models were inferred using an EM algorithm with the repgenHMM and IGoR tools. The tcR package in R was used for shared clonotype analysis, with sharing normalized by the product of cloneset sizes. Out-of-frame nonproductive sequences were analyzed to study raw recombination free of thymic and clonal selection effects. The public reads were reanalyzed by TCRdb: fastp trimming at Q25, MiXCR alignment, in-frame beta chains only. Duplicate CDR3 protein sequences are folded into a single record with the most common DNA and genes. TCRdb, rather than the study authors, made the V and J calls. A total of 550,000 to 700,000 distinct CDR3 sequences appear in this sample, 9.6% of them only once. The top ten constitute around 3% of the sample.

Results and caveats for the whole study, not just this receptor: A weaker excess of twin sharing was found in beta out-of-frame sequences because the signal-to-noise ratio was lowered by fewer shared sequences. Because the same donors could not be followed over many years, the conclusions depended on cross-sectional statistical analysis. Fewer insertions were carried by abundant cord blood beta clonotypes; a weaker similar trend was observed in young adult naive repertoires, while no such trend was observed in memory repertoires. Zero-insertion analyses could be partly confounded by invariant T cells such as MAIT and iNKT, though diverse VJ usage argued against such confounding for most clonotypes. Recombination models systematically underestimated out-of-frame TCR alpha sharing in monozygotic twins but agreed with sharing between unrelated individuals. Compared with coincidental sharing between unrelated individuals, an excess of low generation-probability sequences was observed among out-of-frame TCR alpha sequences shared between twins.

The CDR1 and CDR2 encoded by the germline V gene are SQVTM and ANQGSEA. Relative to germline, V is missing 4 bases and J is missing 3 bases, with 2 bases of the junction outside any gene match. The CDR3, cysteine through phenylalanine, is 12 amino acids long. Only the CDR3 region is kept as DNA, spanning 36 bases read in frame from base 1. The same sample was also used in a study of yellow fever vaccine responses in identical twins. As the second paper documents: The T cell response to vaccination in identical twins was reported by the authors to appear partly convergent and partly personalized. Focusing on identical twins, the study followed the T cell clones that responded to the vaccine, and did so with precision.

The receptor's source is a woman between 18 and 29 years old in good health. The sample was PBMCs. The rearrangement combines TRBV29-1 with TRBJ2-7; 8 nucleotides in the junction match TRBD1. The CDR3 protein sequence reads: CSVGTGGYEQYF. In nucleotide form, the sequence is TGCAGCGTTGGCACAGGGGGCTACGAGCAGTACTTC.